This entry lists 3 T cell receptor beta chains sequenced from one sample in a study of blood T cell repertoires in COVID-19. The protocol was immunoSEQ multiplex PCR, while the TCRdb copy is restricted to in-frame clones and leaves out a portion. The sample has 150,000 to 180,000 clones; about four fifths are singletons. Sequencing was carried out using peripheral blood. These receptor sequences come from a man aged 55 to 70 with acute or convalescent COVID-19.

The chain recombines TRBV6-4 with TRBJ1-4; unclear D gene. V lost 0 bases and J lost 10, with 15 bases in between. Germline V lookup: CDR1 MRHNA, CDR2 SNTAGT. This CDR3 has 15 residues. The CDR3, as DNA: TGTGCCAGCAGTGACTCGACGGCAGGCTCTGGAAAACTGTTTTTT. It codes for CASSDSTAGSGKLFF.

The rearrangement links TRBV3-1 (or the pseudogene TRBV3-2) to TRBJ2-7; D not certain. V dropped 3 bases and J dropped 3 bases, with 9 bases sitting between them. Germline lookup yields CDR1 LGHDT and CDR2 YNNKEL (reference sequence). The CDR3 covers 13 residues. The chain's CDR3 is CASSHRRGYEQYF. CDR3 coding DNA: TGTGCCAGCAGCCACCGGAGAGGCTACGAGCAGTACTTC.

This clone appeared a single time. V is TRBV11-2 and J is TRBJ2-3; possible D gene TRBD2, 6 bases. CDR3 size: 16 residues. Germline V lookup: CDR1 SGHAT, CDR2 FQNNGV. Trimming took 4 bases from V and 1 from J, leaving 15 bases between them. The CDR3 reads CASSSGWGGGTDTQYF. CDR3 nucleotides: TGTGCCAGCAGCTCGGGTTGGGGCGGGGGCACAGATACGCAGTATTTT.